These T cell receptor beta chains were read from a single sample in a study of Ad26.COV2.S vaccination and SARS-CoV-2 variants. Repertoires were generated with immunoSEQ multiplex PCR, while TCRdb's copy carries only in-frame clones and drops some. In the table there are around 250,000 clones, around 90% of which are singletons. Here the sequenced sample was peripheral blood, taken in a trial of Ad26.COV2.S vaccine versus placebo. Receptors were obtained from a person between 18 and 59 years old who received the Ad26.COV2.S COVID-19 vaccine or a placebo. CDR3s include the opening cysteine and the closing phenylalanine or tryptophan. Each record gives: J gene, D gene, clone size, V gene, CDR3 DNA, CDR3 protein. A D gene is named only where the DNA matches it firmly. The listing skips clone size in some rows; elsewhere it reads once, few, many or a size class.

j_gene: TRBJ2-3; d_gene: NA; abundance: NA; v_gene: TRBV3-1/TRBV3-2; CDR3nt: TGTGCCAGCAGCCAAGCCGAAGTAGGGACGCAGTATTTT; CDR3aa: CASSQAEVGTQYF
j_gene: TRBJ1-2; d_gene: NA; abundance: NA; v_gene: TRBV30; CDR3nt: TGTGCCTGGTCCGGGGGCGCGGACTATGGCTACACCTTC; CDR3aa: CAWSGGADYGYTF
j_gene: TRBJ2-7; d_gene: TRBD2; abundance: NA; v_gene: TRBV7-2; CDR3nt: TGTGCCAGCAGCTTTCCTAGCGGTACCTACGAGCAGTACTTC; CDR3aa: CASSFPSGTYEQYF
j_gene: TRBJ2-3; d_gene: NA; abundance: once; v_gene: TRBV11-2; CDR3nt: TGTGCCAGCAGGACTCAGGGTTACACAGATACGCAGTATTTT; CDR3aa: CASRTQGYTDTQYF
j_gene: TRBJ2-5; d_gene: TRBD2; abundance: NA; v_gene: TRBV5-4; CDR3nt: TGTGCCAGCAGCCCCTTTGAGGGGACTAAAGAGACCCAGTACTTC; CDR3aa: CASSPFEGTKETQYF
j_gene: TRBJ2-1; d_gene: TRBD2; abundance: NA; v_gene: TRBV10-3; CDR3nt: TGTGCCATCACCCGGACTAGCGGGAACCCCAAGGAGCAGTTCTTC; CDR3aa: CAITRTSGNPKEQFF
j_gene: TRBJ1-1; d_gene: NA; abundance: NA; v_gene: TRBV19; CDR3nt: TGTGCCATTGACGCCGGGCGGCCCAACACTGAAGCTTTCTTT; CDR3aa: CAIDAGRPNTEAFF
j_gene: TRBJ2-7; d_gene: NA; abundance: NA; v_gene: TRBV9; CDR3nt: TGTGCCAGCAGCGTAGACGGTATGGGCGAGCAGTACTTC; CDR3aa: CASSVDGMGEQYF
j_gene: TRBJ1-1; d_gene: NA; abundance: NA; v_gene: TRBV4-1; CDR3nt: TGCGCCAGCAGCCAAGATCGGGGGGGCCTAGCTTTCTTT; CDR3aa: CASSQDRGGLAFF
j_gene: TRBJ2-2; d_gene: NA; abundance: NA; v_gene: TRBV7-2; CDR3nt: TGTGCCAGCAGCTTACTCCCGCAGAACACCGGGGAGCTGTTTTTT; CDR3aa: CASSLLPQNTGELFF
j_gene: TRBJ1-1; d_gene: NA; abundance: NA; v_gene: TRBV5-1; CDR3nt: TGCGCCAGCAGCCTAACCGGGACTCCGGTGGCTGAAGCTTTCTTT; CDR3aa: CASSLTGTPVAEAFF
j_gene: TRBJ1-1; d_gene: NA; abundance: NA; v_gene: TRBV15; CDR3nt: TGTGCCACCAGCAGACCGAACGGGGGGACTGAAGCTTTCTTT; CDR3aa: CATSRPNGGTEAFF
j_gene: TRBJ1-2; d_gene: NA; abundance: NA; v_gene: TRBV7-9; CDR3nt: TGTGCCAGCAGCTTGGATACCTTGACAATGGATGGCTACACCTTC; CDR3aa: CASSLDTLTMDGYTF
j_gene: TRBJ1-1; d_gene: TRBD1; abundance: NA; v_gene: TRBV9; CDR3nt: TGTGCCAGCAGCGTAGATGGGACAGCGAACACTGAAGCTTTCTTT; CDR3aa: CASSVDGTANTEAFF
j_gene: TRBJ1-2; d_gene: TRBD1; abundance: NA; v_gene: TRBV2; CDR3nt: TGTGCCAGCAGGAGCCGGACAGGGGGAGGCTATGGCTACACCTTC; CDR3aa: CASRSRTGGGYGYTF
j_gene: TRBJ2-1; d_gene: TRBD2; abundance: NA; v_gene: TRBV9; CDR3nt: TGTGCCAGCAGCGCTTTGACCGGGACTACATACAATGAGCAGTTCTTC; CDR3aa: CASSALTGTTYNEQFF
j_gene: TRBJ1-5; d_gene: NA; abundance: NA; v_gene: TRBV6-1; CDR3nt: TGTGCCAGCAGTGAACATTTATTGGACGCCTTACCCCTCTATCAGCCCCAGCATTTT; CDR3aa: CASSEHLLDALPLYQPQHF
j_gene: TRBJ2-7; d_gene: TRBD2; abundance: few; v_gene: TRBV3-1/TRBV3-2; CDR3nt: TGTGCCAGCAGCCAATACCGGGGGGGCGTCTCCGAGCAGTACTTC; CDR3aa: CASSQYRGGVSEQYF